The text below deals with one T cell receptor beta chain. Its antigen is not yet known. Base qualities are not recorded, but no much larger clone differs from it by a single base. Participants in the prospective study were aged roughly 18 to 90 years, lived in under 30 United States geographic areas, and enrolled through a virtual design. In the prospective study, participants were assigned to cohorts based on the clinical history participants reported in a screening survey and a study questionnaire. ImmuneRACE Cohort 3 recovered participants were defined by two consecutive negative NP/OP PCR tests, healthcare professional clearance, or symptom resolution. Mobile phlebotomists in the prospective study collected whole blood, serum and a nasopharyngeal or oropharyngeal swab from every participant. Additional blood draws and questionnaires over an approximately two-month period could optionally be provided by prospective study participants. Prospective study blood samples were shipped either frozen or at room temperature before DNA extraction.

TCRbeta CDR3 regions were amplified from genomic DNA using the immunoSEQ Assay, a bias-controlled multiplex PCR. The source study handled its data this way. Within the assay, amplification of reference gene primers was used to estimate how many nucleated cells each sample contained. To quantify the absolute abundance of each unique TCRbeta CDR3 rearrangement, sequence reads were collapsed and filtered. For each sample, productive Simpson clonality was calculated as the square root of Simpson's diversity index over productive rearrangements. TCRdb provides this immuneACCESS table in a form limited to in-frame rearrangements. Some clones are lacking; in checked studies, under half of them reflect an unresolved V gene, and why the rest are absent is not known. V and J calls and clone size follow that table, whereas D and trimming were derived from the DNA. The sample data list under 350,000 clones, and more than 75% of these were observed just once. The ten largest clones capture around 2.6% of the sample.

The source of the sample is a study of blood T cell repertoires in COVID-19 (dated by TCRdb to about 2020). Describing the broader study: The collaborator samples originated in the United States, Italy and Spain and spanned the acute and convalescent phases of COVID-19. The material from the prospective study consisted of cDNA or gDNA derived from T cells, B-cell-depleted T cells, or PBMCs. Subjects who had been exposed to COVID-19, were actively infected with it, or had recovered from it provided the deeply sampled blood TCRbeta repertoires that made up the dataset. The repertoires were released in a freely available public database meant as a resource for research on the immune response to SARS-CoV-2. Samples were obtained from the ongoing ImmuneRACE study (first 160 participants) and from 1,200 or so subjects provided by 6 global collaborators. Nearly every sample came with metadata listing a de-identified subject ID, COVID-19 status, age in years and sex. HLA class I and class II types, where available, came from metadata supplied by the sample provider rather than from assay-based typing.

The CDR3, from cysteine to phenylalanine, totals 15 residues. The kept DNA is CDR3 alone, 45 bases in frame from the first base. CDR1 and CDR2 are drawn from the germline V gene (reference sequence): SGHNT, YYREEE. V loses 4 bases, J loses 2 bases, and the germline ends lie 15 bases apart. Here is what the overall study found, with its caveats: Clinical and demographic metadata were provided uncurated, with the amount varying by source and participant.

This chain joins TRBV5-4 to TRBJ1-2; TRBD1 is possibly the D segment (6 matching bases). Sequencing input: PBMCs or T cells enriched from blood (not recorded which). The source of this sequence is a man in his sixties who had recovered from COVID-19. DNA sequence: TGTGCCAGCAGCCCATACCGGACAGTAAACTATGGCTACACCTTC. Its translation is CASSPYRTVNYGYTF.